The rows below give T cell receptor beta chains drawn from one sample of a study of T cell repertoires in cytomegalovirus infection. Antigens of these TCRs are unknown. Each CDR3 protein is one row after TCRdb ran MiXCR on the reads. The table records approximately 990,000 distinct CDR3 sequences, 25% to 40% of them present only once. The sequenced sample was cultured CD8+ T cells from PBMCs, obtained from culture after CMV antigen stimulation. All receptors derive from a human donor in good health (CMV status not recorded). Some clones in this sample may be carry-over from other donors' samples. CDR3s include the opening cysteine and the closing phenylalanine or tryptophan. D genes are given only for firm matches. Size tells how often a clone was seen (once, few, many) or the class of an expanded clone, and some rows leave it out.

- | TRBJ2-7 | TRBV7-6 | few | CASSSTRNYEQYF | TGTGCCAGCAGCTCCACAAGAAACTACGAGCAGTACTTC
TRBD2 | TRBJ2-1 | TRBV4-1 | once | CASSQDHLAGGRYNEQFF | TGCGCCAGCAGCCAAGATCACTTAGCGGGGGGGCGATACAATGAGCAGTTCTTC
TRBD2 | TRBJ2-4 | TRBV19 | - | CASSWGTNGGRTKNIQYF | TGTGCCAGTAGCTGGGGGACTAACGGGGGACGAACCAAAAACATTCAGTACTTC
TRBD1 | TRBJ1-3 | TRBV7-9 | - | CASRTGGLRNTIYF | TGTGCCAGCAGGACAGGGGGCTTGAGGAACACCATATATTTT
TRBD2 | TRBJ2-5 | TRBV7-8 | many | CASSPPPGLAGGPSARETQYF | TGTGCCAGCAGCCCACCCCCTGGACTAGCGGGGGGGCCGTCGGCCCGAGAGACCCAGTACTTC
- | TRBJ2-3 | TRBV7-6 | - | CASSLGGLGGADTQYF | TGTGCCAGCAGTTTAGGGGGGCTGGGTGGAGCAGATACGCAGTATTTT
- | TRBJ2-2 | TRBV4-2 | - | CASRQDTGELFF | TGTGCCAGCAGACAGGACACCGGGGAGCTGTTTTTT
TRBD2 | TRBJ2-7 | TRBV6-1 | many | CASSLSGVTYEQYF | TGTGCCAGCAGTCTTAGCGGGGTCACCTACGAGCAGTACTTC
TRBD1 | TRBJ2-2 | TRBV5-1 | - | CASSHGQGGTGELFF | TGCGCCAGCAGCCATGGACAGGGTGGCACCGGGGAGCTGTTTTTT
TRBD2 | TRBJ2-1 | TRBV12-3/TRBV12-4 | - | CASTSWRGGVYNEQFF | TGTGCCAGCACCTCGTGGCGGGGGGGCGTCTACAATGAGCAGTTCTTC
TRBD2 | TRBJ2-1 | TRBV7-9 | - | CASSSLAGPDEQFF | TGTGCCAGCAGCTCACTAGCGGGGCCGGATGAGCAGTTCTTC
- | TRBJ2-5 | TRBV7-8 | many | CASSHDLGGPETQYF | TGTGCCAGCAGCCATGATTTGGGGGGACCAGAGACCCAGTACTTC
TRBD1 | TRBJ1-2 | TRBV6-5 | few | CASSYSTGDGYTF | TGTGCCAGCAGTTACTCAACAGGGGATGGCTACACCTTC
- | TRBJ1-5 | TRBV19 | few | CASKLIQPQHF | TGTGCCAGTAAGTTGATTCAGCCCCAGCATTTT
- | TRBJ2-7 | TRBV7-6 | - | CASSSRPDLEQYF | TGTGCCAGCAGCTCCCGGCCGGACCTCGAGCAGTACTTC
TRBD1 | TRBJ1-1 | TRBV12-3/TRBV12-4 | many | CASTATGDLDTEAFF | TGTGCCAGCACCGCGACAGGGGATTTGGACACTGAAGCTTTCTTT
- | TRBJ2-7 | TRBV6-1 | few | CASSEGFDQTDEQYF | TGTGCCAGCAGTGAAGGGTTCGACCAAACGGACGAGCAGTACTTC
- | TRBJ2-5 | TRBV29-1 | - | CSATSLWTGPDRETQYF | TGCAGCGCTACCTCTCTCTGGACCGGCCCCGACAGAGAGACCCAGTACTTC
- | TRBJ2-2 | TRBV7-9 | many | CASSSFQGKGTLNTGELFF | TGTGCCAGCAGCTCTTTCCAAGGAAAGGGGACCTTGAACACCGGGGAGCTGTTTTTT
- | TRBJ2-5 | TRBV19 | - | CASRGWAEGETQYF | TGTGCCAGTAGGGGGTGGGCAGAAGGGGAGACCCAGTACTTC
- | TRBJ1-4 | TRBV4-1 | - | CASSPGSARTNEKLFF | TGCGCCAGCAGCCCGGGCAGTGCTCGAACTAATGAAAAACTGTTTTTT
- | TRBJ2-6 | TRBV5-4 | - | CASSLVVSRVAGANVLTF | TGTGCCAGCAGCTTGGTAGTCTCCCGGGTTGCTGGGGCCAACGTCCTGACTTTC
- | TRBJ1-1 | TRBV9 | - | CASSVGGKGTEAFF | TGTGCCAGCAGCGTCGGGGGTAAGGGCACTGAAGCTTTCTTT
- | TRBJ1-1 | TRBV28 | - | CASSFVGDTEAFF | TGTGCCAGCAGTTTCGTTGGGGACACTGAAGCTTTCTTT
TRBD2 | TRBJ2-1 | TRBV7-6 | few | CASSSPGGLAYNEQFF | TGTGCCAGCAGCTCCCCCGGGGGGTTAGCCTACAATGAGCAGTTCTTC
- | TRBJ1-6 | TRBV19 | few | CASSSSRDRPSSYNSPLHF | TGTGCCAGTAGTTCGTCCCGGGACCGACCGAGCTCCTATAATTCACCCCTCCACTTT
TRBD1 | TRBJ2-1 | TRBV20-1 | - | CSARDRGGYEQFF | TGCAGTGCCAGGGACAGGGGCGGGTATGAGCAGTTCTTC
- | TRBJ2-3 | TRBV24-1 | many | CATSEPGADTQYF | TGTGCCACCAGTGAGCCGGGCGCAGATACGCAGTATTTT
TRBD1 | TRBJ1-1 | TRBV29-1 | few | CSVEDRGRDEAFF | TGCAGCGTTGAGGACAGGGGGCGAGATGAAGCTTTCTTT
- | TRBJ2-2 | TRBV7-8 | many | CASSLGVALEGELFF | TGTGCCAGCAGCTTAGGGGTGGCTTTGGAAGGGGAGCTGTTTTTT
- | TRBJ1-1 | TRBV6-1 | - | CASSPPSGNTEAFF | TGTGCCAGCAGTCCGCCATCCGGGAACACTGAAGCTTTCTTT
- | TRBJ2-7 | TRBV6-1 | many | CASSQGDYEQYF | TGTGCCAGCAGCCAGGGTGATTACGAGCAGTACTTC
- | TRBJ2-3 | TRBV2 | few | CASSETQPGDTDTQYF | TGTGCCAGCAGTGAAACCCAACCCGGGGACACAGATACGCAGTATTTT
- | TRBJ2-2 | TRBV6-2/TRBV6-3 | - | CASSLLAPGVTTGELFF | TGTGCCAGCAGTTTACTCGCCCCAGGGGTGACCACCGGGGAGCTGTTTTTT
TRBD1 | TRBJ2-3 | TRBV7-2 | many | CASSLGVDRETSTDTQYF | TGTGCCAGCAGCTTAGGGGTTGACAGGGAAACTAGCACAGATACGCAGTATTTT
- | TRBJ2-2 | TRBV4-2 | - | CASNRESLGAGELFF | TGTGCCAGCAACCGAGAGTCGTTGGGTGCCGGGGAGCTGTTTTTT
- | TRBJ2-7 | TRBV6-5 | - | CASSYLVAATPYEQYF | TGTGCCAGCAGTTACTTAGTAGCAGCTACTCCCTACGAGCAGTACTTC
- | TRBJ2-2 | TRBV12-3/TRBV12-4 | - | CASTAAANTGELFF | TGTGCCAGCACCGCCGCAGCGAACACCGGGGAGCTGTTTTTT
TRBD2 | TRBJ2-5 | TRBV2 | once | CASSEQLAGNQETQYF | TGTGCCAGCAGTGAACAGCTAGCGGGGAACCAAGAGACCCAGTACTTC
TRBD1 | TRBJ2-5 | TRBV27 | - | CASSSTQGSETQYF | TGTGCCAGCAGTTCGACACAGGGGAGTGAGACCCAGTACTTC
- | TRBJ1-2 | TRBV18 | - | CASSPLEARPYGYTF | TGTGCCAGCTCACCACTCGAGGCAAGACCTTATGGCTACACCTTC
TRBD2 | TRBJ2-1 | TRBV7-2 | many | CASSWTSGVWYEQFF | TGTGCCAGCAGCTGGACTAGCGGGGTTTGGTATGAGCAGTTCTTC
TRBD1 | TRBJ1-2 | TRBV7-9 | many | CASSAQGGLGYGYTF | TGTGCCAGCAGCGCCCAGGGGGGGCTGGGATATGGCTACACCTTC
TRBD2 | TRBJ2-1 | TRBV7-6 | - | CASSLAPSGGFGNEQFF | TGTGCCAGCAGCTTAGCCCCTAGCGGGGGGTTTGGTAATGAGCAGTTCTTC
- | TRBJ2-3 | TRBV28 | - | CASSSRLVPITDTQYF | TGTGCCAGCAGTTCTCGACTAGTACCAATCACAGATACGCAGTATTTT
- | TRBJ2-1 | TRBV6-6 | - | CATRVADEQFF | TGTGCCACCCGGGTTGCGGATGAGCAGTTCTTC
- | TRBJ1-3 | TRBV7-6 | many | CASSPRDGQGNTIYF | TGTGCCAGCAGCCCCCGGGACGGACAAGGAAACACCATATATTTT
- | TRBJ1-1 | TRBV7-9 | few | CASSLMDSYMNTEAFF | TGTGCCAGCAGCTTAATGGATTCCTACATGAACACTGAAGCTTTCTTT
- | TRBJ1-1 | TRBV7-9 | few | CASSPPGAPRAEAFF | TGTGCCAGCAGCCCCCCCGGGGCGCCCAGGGCTGAAGCTTTCTTT